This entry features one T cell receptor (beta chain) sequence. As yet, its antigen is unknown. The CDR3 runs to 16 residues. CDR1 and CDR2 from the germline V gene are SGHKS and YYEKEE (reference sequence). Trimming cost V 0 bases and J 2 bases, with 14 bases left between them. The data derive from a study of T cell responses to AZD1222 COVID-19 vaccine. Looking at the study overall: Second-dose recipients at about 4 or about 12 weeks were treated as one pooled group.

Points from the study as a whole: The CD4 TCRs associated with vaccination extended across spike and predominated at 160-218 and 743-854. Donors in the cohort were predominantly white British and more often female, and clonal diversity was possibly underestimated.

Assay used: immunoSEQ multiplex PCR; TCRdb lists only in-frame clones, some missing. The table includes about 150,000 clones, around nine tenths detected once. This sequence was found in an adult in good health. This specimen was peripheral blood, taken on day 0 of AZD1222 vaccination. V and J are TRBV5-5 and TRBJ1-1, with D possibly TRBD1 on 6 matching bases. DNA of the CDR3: TGTGCCAGCAGCTTGGCCTTGGGCAGGGGTAACACTGAAGCTTTCTTT. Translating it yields CASSLALGRGNTEAFF. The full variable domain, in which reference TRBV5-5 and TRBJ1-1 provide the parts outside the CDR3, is DAGVTQSPTHLIKTRGQQVTLRCSPISGHKSVSWYQQVLGQGPQFIFQYYEKEERGRGNFPDRFSARQFPNYSSELNVNALLLGDSALYLCASSLALGRGNTEAFFGQGTRLTVV.